The 32 T cell receptor beta chains in this list originate from one sample, sequenced in a study of blood T cells in healthy people across ages. A J-beta primer mix and a sample-barcoded 5' primer were used in a second PCR of roughly 6 to 12 cycles. TCRdb recomputed calls from the 5' RACE reads with MiXCR, one row per CDR3 protein. The sample lists roughly 830,000 distinct CDR3 sequences, around 68% seen once, with about a quarter in the top ten. Sequencing was performed on blood. All receptors come from a man between 25 and 39 years old in good health.

The chain couples TRBV3-1 to TRBJ2-7; the match to TRBD2 covers 8 bases. Germline loops: CDR1 LGHDT, CDR2 YNNKEL (reference sequence). The J segment lost 3 bases and the V segment lost 4 bases, leaving 11 bases of the junction unmatched. This CDR3 has 16 residues. This CDR3 is CASSRPVAGGHYEQYF. The CDR3 bases are TGTGCCAGCAGCCGCCCTGTGGCGGGGGGCCACTACGAGCAGTACTTC.

V usage is TRBV7-2 and J usage is TRBJ2-2, with D unclear. V was clipped by 5 bases and J by 4 bases, with 11 bases between them. This CDR3 is built from 14 residues. The germline gives CDR1 SGHTA, CDR2 FQGNSA. CDR3 sequence: CASSRVWATGELFF. The CDR3 DNA is TGTGCCAGCAGCAGGGTTTGGGCCACCGGGGAGCTGTTTTTT.

This chain connects TRBV10-3 to TRBJ2-3; D may be TRBD1 or TRBD2 (5 bases each). The CDR3 is 15 residues long. In germline, CDR1 is ENHRY, CDR2 SYGVKD. The germline V and J ends were trimmed by 4 bases and 0 bases, with 11 bases remaining between them. CDR3 loop: CAISAPGRSTDTQYF. DNA of the CDR3: TGTGCCATCAGTGCCCCGGGACGAAGCACAGATACGCAGTATTTT.

The chain employs TRBV11-2 and TRBJ2-7; TRBD1 matches 7 bases. V lost 7 bases to trimming and J lost 2 bases; unmatched junction nucleotides: 8. Germline CDR1 SGHAT, CDR2 FQNNGV. The CDR3 has 14 residues. The CDR3 region has the DNA TGTGCCAGCACCGGGGCGGACAGGACCTACGAGCAGTACTTC. Translated, it gives CASTGADRTYEQYF.

V and J are TRBV20-1 and TRBJ2-1, with D perhaps being TRBD1 or TRBD2 (6 bases each). This CDR3 is built from 17 residues. The V and J ends lost 6 bases and 2 bases respectively, with 23 bases between them. Germline assignment: CDR1 DFQATT and CDR2 SNEGSKA (reference sequence). The DNA of the CDR3 is TGCAGTGCCCCAGATCCCGGGGGCTCCAGCCCCTACAATGAGCAGTTCTTC. This sequence encodes CSAPDPGGSSPYNEQFF.

The chain recombines TRBV6-1 with TRBJ1-5, with no clear D. CDR1 MNHNS and CDR2 SASEGT come from the germline V gene. The CDR3 covers 14 residues. V lost 1 base and J 7 bases, leaving 11 bases between the germline ends. The CDR3 loop reads CASSEVVADQPQHF. The CDR3 nucleotides are TGTGCCAGCAGTGAAGTAGTGGCAGACCAGCCCCAGCATTTT.

The rearrangement uses TRBV11-2 and TRBJ2-7, with D perhaps given as TRBD1 or TRBD2 (5 bases each). CDR3 length equals 14 residues. V was pared by 7 bases and J by 2 bases, with 15 bases between. Germline V gene sequence: CDR1 SGHAT, CDR2 FQNNGV. The CDR3 DNA sequence: TGTGCCAGCACCCGAGGGGCCCTCGCCTACGAGCAGTACTTC. Residues: CASTRGALAYEQYF.

This clonotype was recorded a few times. This sequence joins TRBV20-1 and TRBJ2-7; 10 bases fit TRBD1. Germline V gene sequence: CDR1 DFQATT, CDR2 SNEGSKA (reference sequence). J lost 6 bases, V lost 3 bases, and 14 bases had no gene match. CDR3 length: 16 amino acids. This chain's CDR3 is CSASPRWGQGKGEQYF. In DNA, the CDR3 is TGCAGTGCTAGCCCGCGGTGGGGACAGGGGAAGGGCGAGCAGTACTTC.

The chain has TRBV20-1 and TRBJ2-3; D is undetermined. Germline V gene data show CDR1 as DFQATT and CDR2 as SNEGSKA (reference sequence). The CDR3 has 15 residues. With 3 bases removed from V and 4 bases from J, the gap between germline ends came to 17 bases. CDR3 residues: CSASLLGGPADTQYF. DNA of the CDR3: TGCAGTGCTAGTTTACTCGGCGGACCGGCAGATACGCAGTATTTT.

This chain uses TRBV27 with TRBJ1-6, with D unresolved. The germline V gene encodes CDR1 MNHEY and CDR2 SMNVEV (reference sequence). The CDR3 length is 12 residues. Trimming left V 6 bases short and J 10 bases short, with 10 bases between. The CDR3 protein is CASRRVGSPLHF. The CDR3 bases are TGTGCCAGCAGGAGGGTGGGATCACCCCTCCACTTT.

The rearrangement links TRBV13 to TRBJ2-3, with TRBD2 matching 12 bases. The J segment lost 5 bases and the V segment lost 5 bases, leaving 8 bases of the junction unmatched. The CDR3 runs 16 residues. Germline V lookup: CDR1 PRHDT, CDR2 FYEKMQ (reference sequence). CDR3 nucleotide sequence: TGTGCCAGCAGCCCTTACGGACTAGCGGGACTAGATACGCAGTATTTT. This gives the protein CASSPYGLAGLDTQYF. Filled out from reference TRBV13 and TRBJ2-3, the complete variable domain reads AAGVIQSPRHLIKEKRETATLKCYPIPRHDTVYWYQQGPGQDPQFLISFYEKMQSDKGSIPDRFSAQQFSDYHSELNMSSLELGDSALYFCASSPYGLAGLDTQYFGPGTRLTVL.

V is TRBV4-2 and J is TRBJ2-1, with TRBD1 identical over 9 bases. The V gene end was trimmed by 3 bases and the J gene end by 7 bases; junction bases not matched to a gene: 16. CDR1 and CDR2 from the germline V gene are LGHNA and YNFKEQ. The CDR3 runs 18 residues. CDR3: CASSHLPGQGRGFNEQFF. The CDR3 DNA sequence: TGTGCCAGCAGCCATCTCCCGGGACAGGGTAGGGGTTTTAATGAGCAGTTCTTC.

The chain links TRBV28 to TRBJ2-4; D ambiguous. Matching the DNA end better, TRBJ2-5 makes the J call doubtful. Germline V CDR1 and CDR2: MDHEN, SYDVKM. The CDR3 totals 12 residues. The CDR3 coding sequence is TGTGCCAGCAGTCGTATAAAAGAGACCCAGTACTTC. The encoded protein is CASSRIKETQYF.

V and J are TRBV6-2 or TRBV6-3 and TRBJ2-1; 9 nucleotides agree with TRBD2. From germline, CDR1 is MNHEY and CDR2 SVGEGT. Germline trimming cut 7 bases from V and 3 bases from J; bases unmatched to any gene: 10. The CDR3 has 16 amino acids. CDR3 nucleotide sequence: TGTGCCAGCAAAAGGAGCGGGGGGCAACTCTACAATGAGCAGTTCTTC. Protein: CASKRSGGQLYNEQFF.

The chain employs TRBV3-1 and TRBJ2-1; TRBD2 aligns across 9 bases. This CDR3 is built from 15 residues. Germline-derived CDR1 and CDR2 are LGHDT and YNNKEL (reference sequence). V dropped 4 bases and J dropped 6; count of bases not matched to a gene: 7. Written as DNA, the CDR3 is TGTGCCAGCAGCCCGGTGCGGGGGGGCGGCAATGAGCAGTTCTTC. Amino acids: CASSPVRGGGNEQFF.

This chain links TRBV7-2 with TRBJ2-7, with TRBD2 as a possible D gene (5 bases). The last part of the DNA fits TRBJ2-5 better; the J call may be wrong. Germline lookup yields CDR1 SGHTA and CDR2 FQGNSA. The CDR3 is made up of 15 amino acids. The chain's CDR3 is CASSLGGYIMETQYF. Written as DNA, the CDR3 is TGTGCCAGCAGCTTAGGCGGGTATATCATGGAGACCCAGTACTTC.

V and J are TRBV29-1 and TRBJ1-2; 8 bases agree with TRBD1. The germline V gene encodes CDR1 SQVTM and CDR2 ANQGSEA. V dropped 0 bases and J dropped 6; count of bases not matched to a gene: 3. The CDR3 sequence is 13 residues long. The CDR3 bases are TGCAGCGTTGAAGAGGGCAGGGGGCATGGCTACACCTTC. Its translation is CSVEEGRGHGYTF.

This clonotype was detected a few times. V usage is TRBV7-9 and J usage is TRBJ2-7; TRBD1 matches 8 bases. The CDR3 is 15 amino acids. V dropped 5 bases and J dropped 4; count of bases not matched to a gene: 10. CDR1 is SEHNR and CDR2 is FQNEAQ in the germline V gene (reference sequence). The CDR3, as DNA: TGTGCCAGCAGCCCCCGACAGGGGAATCGGTACGAGCAGTACTTC. The encoded protein is CASSPRQGNRYEQYF.

This clonotype was picked up a small number of times. The chain combines TRBV29-1 with TRBJ2-5, with D uncertain. Between the trimmed V and J ends, which lost 2 bases and 0 bases, there was a span of 4 bases. The CDR3 sequence is 12 residues long. Germline V CDR1 and CDR2: SQVTM, ANQGSEA. CDR3 sequence reads: CSVESDQETQYF. The CDR3, as DNA: TGCAGCGTTGAATCGGACCAAGAGACCCAGTACTTC.

V is TRBV20-1 and J is TRBJ2-7; TRBD2 is a possible D gene (6 bases). V gave up 3 bases and J gave up 3 bases, with 12 bases separating them. The CDR3 is 13 residues long. Germline values: CDR1 DFQATT, CDR2 SNEGSKA (reference sequence). The DNA of the CDR3 is TGCAGTGCTAGTCAACAGCGGGTCTACGAGCAGTACTTC. This gives the protein CSASQQRVYEQYF.

CDR3 protein: CAISEAGHRGTEAFF. In DNA form, the CDR3 reads TGTGCCATCAGTGAGGCCGGACACAGGGGGACTGAAGCTTTCTTT. The J gene is TRBJ1-1, the V gene TRBV10-3, with 8 bases that match TRBD1. Trimming took 2 bases from V and 5 from J; bases not matched to a gene: 7. This CDR3 contains 15 residues. Germline CDR1 and CDR2: ENHRY and SYGVKD.

This sequence joins TRBV20-1 and TRBJ2-7; either TRBD1 or TRBD2 may supply D (6 bases each). The end of the DNA is better explained by TRBJ2-5, so the J call may be wrong. Germline loops: CDR1 DFQATT, CDR2 SNEGSKA (reference sequence). The length of the CDR3 is 16 residues. The CDR3 DNA follows: TGCAGTGCTAGAGACGCCGGGCTAGGAGGGGGAGAGACCCAGTACTTC. Translation: CSARDAGLGGGETQYF.

The V call is TRBV29-1, the J call TRBJ2-1; 15 nucleotides line up with TRBD2. Per germline, CDR1 SQVTM and CDR2 ANQGSEA. V lost 1 base and J lost 7; bases outside the gene matches: 8. The CDR3 covers 17 residues. Here the CDR3 DNA reads TGCAGCGTTGAAGGGACTAGCGGGAGGGCCGAGACGAATGAGCAGTTCTTC. Protein product: CSVEGTSGRAETNEQFF.

The sample holds a few counts of this clonotype. The chain uses TRBV7-2 and TRBJ2-7, with unresolved D. CDR1 is SGHTA and CDR2 is FQGNSA in the germline V gene. The CDR3 is 15 residues long. V lost 5 bases and J 4 bases, leaving 18 bases between the germline ends. CDR3 region: CASSAGVGGAYEQYF. DNA for the CDR3: TGTGCCAGCAGCGCCGGCGTTGGCGGAGCTTACGAGCAGTACTTC. Using reference TRBV7-2 and TRBJ2-7 for the parts outside the CDR3, the full variable domain is GAGVSQSPSNKVTEKGKDVELRCDPISGHTALYWYRQSLGQGLEFLIYFQGNSAPDKSGLPSDRFSAERTGGSVSTLTIQRTQQEDSAVYLCASSAGVGGAYEQYFGPGTRLTVT.

V and J are TRBV11-3 and TRBJ2-7, with TRBD2 matching 8 bases. Germline loops: CDR1 SGHNT, CDR2 YENEEA. The CDR3 has 15 residues. V shed 2 bases and J 7 bases; nucleotides not matched to a gene: 10. This CDR3 reads CASSLLAGGWREQYF. CDR3 DNA sequence: TGTGCCAGCAGCTTACTGGCGGGGGGTTGGAGGGAGCAGTACTTC.

This clonotype came up once. The germline gene is not matched at one end of the junction; a read error may be the cause. This rearrangement joins TRBV15 to TRBJ2-1; 9 bases match TRBD2. This CDR3 has 16 residues. CDR1 is LNHNV and CDR2 is YYDKDF in the germline V gene (reference sequence). CDR3: CATSRASGGPYKEQFF. In nucleotides, the CDR3 is TGTGCCACCAGCAGAGCGAGCGGGGGGCCCTACAAGGAGCAGTTCTTC.

The chain is built from TRBV18 and TRBJ2-5, with D unresolved. The J call is uncertain, as TRBJ2-7 better fits the DNA end. In germline, CDR1 is KGHSH, CDR2 LQKENI. This CDR3 comprises 13 residues. CDR3 region: CASSPDLRGEQYF. The CDR3 DNA sequence: TGTGCCAGCTCACCGGACCTGCGAGGCGAGCAGTACTTC.

The chain couples TRBV4-3 to TRBJ1-2; D possibly corresponds to TRBD1 (5 bases). The CDR3 sequence is 14 residues long. V lost 1 base and J 4 bases, leaving 10 bases between the germline ends. Germline assignment: CDR1 LGHNA and CDR2 YSLEER. The CDR3 bases are TGCGCCAGCAGCCAAGGAGACAGACCCTATGGCTACACCTTC. Its protein is CASSQGDRPYGYTF.

The genes are TRBV6-5 and TRBJ2-1, with D unclear. The CDR3 is 17 residues long. V lost 0 bases and J 0 bases, leaving 12 bases between the germline ends. Germline loops: CDR1 MNHEY, CDR2 SVGAGI. The CDR3 DNA reads TGTGCCAGCAGTTACTCGGCTGGCCTCAGCTCCTACAATGAGCAGTTCTTC. Protein sequence: CASSYSAGLSSYNEQFF.

This chain connects TRBV4-3 to TRBJ2-5; possible D gene TRBD1, 5 bases. This CDR3 has 15 amino acids. The V gene lost 1 base and the J gene lost 11 bases, with 20 bases spanning the gap. Germline-derived CDR1 and CDR2 are LGHNA and YSLEER. The CDR3 spells CASSQVPGSSVGQYF. The CDR3 DNA is TGCGCCAGCAGCCAAGTTCCAGGGTCTTCGGTAGGGCAGTACTTC.

The CDR3 loop reads CSARVGLDRYEQYF. Written as DNA, the CDR3 is TGCAGTGCTAGGGTTGGGCTAGACCGCTACGAGCAGTACTTC. The chain joins TRBV20-1 to TRBJ2-7; D not certain. Germline values: CDR1 DFQATT, CDR2 SNEGSKA (reference sequence). V lost 3 bases, J lost 3 bases, and 15 bases lay in between. The CDR3 has 14 residues.

This clonotype was observed a handful of times. The rearrangement joins TRBV2 to TRBJ2-5, with TRBD1 matching 8 bases. The closer fit of TRBJ2-7 to the DNA end suggests the J call may be wrong. The CDR3 sequence is 13 residues long. Germline CDR1 SNHLY, CDR2 FYNNEI. The chain's CDR3 is CASTTGGGYEQYF. The CDR3 DNA reads TGTGCCAGCACAACAGGGGGTGGTTACGAGCAGTACTTC.